One and the same sample provided the 16 T cell receptor beta chains below, sequenced in a study of cytomegalovirus exposure and HLA in healthy donors. The primer mix had 60 Vbeta and 13 Jbeta primers. Data came from immunoSEQ multiplex PCR; TCRdb stores just in-frame clones and leaves some out. The sample includes around 120,000 clones. Sequenced input: PBMCs. Receptor source: a young man in good health and CMV-seronegative.

The genes are TRBV5-4 and TRBJ2-7, with D maybe TRBD1 (6 bases). V lost 3 bases and J lost 3, with 7 bases in between. CDR3 length: 12 residues. Germline V gene lookup returns CDR1 SGHNT and CDR2 YYREEE (reference sequence). The CDR3 loop reads CASSWDNYEQYF. CDR3 bases: TGTGCCAGCAGCTGGGACAACTACGAGCAGTACTTC.

The V gene is TRBV25-1, the J gene TRBJ2-7; no reliable D call. The CDR3 consists of 11 residues. Trimming took 5 bases from V and 3 from J, leaving 5 bases between them. CDR1 and CDR2 (germline): MGHDK, SYGVNS. CDR3 in amino acids: CASSSYYEQYF. The CDR3 DNA is TGTGCCAGCAGTAGCTACTACGAGCAGTACTTC.

V is TRBV5-4 and J is TRBJ2-5; 14 bases are a match to TRBD2. This CDR3 has 17 amino acids. J was trimmed by 5 bases and V by 4 bases; bases with no gene match: 10. From germline, CDR1 is SGHNT and CDR2 YYREEE (reference sequence). The CDR3 spells CASSRPTSGRAGETQYF. The CDR3 bases are TGTGCCAGCAGCCGCCCGACTAGCGGGAGGGCCGGGGAGACCCAGTACTTC.

V and J are TRBV6-1 and TRBJ2-3, with 7 bases fitting TRBD2. The CDR3 contains 16 residues. In germline, CDR1 is MNHNS, CDR2 SASEGT. V was pared by 3 bases and J by 0 bases, with 6 bases of the junction left unmatched. The CDR3 coding sequence is TGTGCCAGCAGTGATTCCAAGCGGGGTAGCACAGATACGCAGTATTTT. Translation: CASSDSKRGSTDTQYF.

The chain uses TRBV11-2 and TRBJ2-7; D may be TRBD2 (5 bases). There are 14 residues in the CDR3. With 5 bases removed from V and 4 bases from J, the gap between germline ends came to 15 bases. Looked up from germline, CDR1 is SGHAT and CDR2 is FQNNGV. This CDR3 is CASSATIVGYEQYF. In nucleotides, the CDR3 is TGTGCCAGCAGCGCGACTATCGTGGGATACGAGCAGTACTTC.

V gene TRBV19 combines with J gene TRBJ2-1; 8 positions agree with TRBD1. Germline assignment: CDR1 LNHDA and CDR2 SQIVND (reference sequence). This CDR3 spans 15 amino acids. V trimming: 4 bases; J trimming: 5 bases; junction bases outside the gene matches: 7. The CDR3 coding sequence is TGTGCCAGTAGTACGGGGACAGGTAGGAACAATGAGCAGTTCTTC. Encoded protein: CASSTGTGRNNEQFF.

The rearrangement uses TRBV5-1 and TRBJ1-1; D call uncertain. CDR1 and CDR2 (germline): SGHRS, YFSETQ. V lost 4 bases, J lost 0 bases, and 13 bases lay in between. CDR3 length equals 15 residues. As DNA, the CDR3 is TGCGCCAGCAGCCCAGAGAAGACTATGAACACTGAAGCTTTCTTT. This encodes CASSPEKTMNTEAFF.

This sequence joins TRBV9 and TRBJ2-6; D is uncertain. The CDR3 covers 15 residues. The V gene's germline CDR1 is SGDLS and CDR2 YYNGEE. V shed 3 bases and J shed 4 bases, with 11 bases lying between them. The CDR3 DNA follows: TGTGCCAGCAGCGAGTTGTCGGTCGGGGCCAACGTCCTGACTTTC. It translates to CASSELSVGANVLTF.

The V and J genes are TRBV10-3 and TRBJ2-1; 7 bases align to TRBD2. The germline gives CDR1 ENHRY, CDR2 SYGVKD. The CDR3 sequence is 14 residues long. V shed 6 bases and J 0 bases; nucleotides not matched to a gene: 2. The CDR3 DNA sequence: TGTGCCATCAGAGGGGACTACTCCTACAATGAGCAGTTCTTC. This gives the protein CAIRGDYSYNEQFF.

J is TRBJ2-1 and V is TRBV25-1, with a weak D call TRBD1 (6 bases). The germline gives CDR1 MGHDK, CDR2 SYGVNS. V lost 6 bases, J lost 8 bases, and 17 bases lay in between. The CDR3 loop spans 14 amino acids. Written as DNA, the CDR3 is TGTGCCAGCAGAAGACAGGAATTTATCGATGAGCAGTTCTTC. It specifies CASRRQEFIDEQFF.

The V gene is TRBV15, the J gene TRBJ2-1, with a weak D call TRBD1 (7 bases). V was clipped by 1 base and J by 10 bases, with 14 bases between them. Germline CDR1 reads LNHNV; CDR2 reads YYDKDF (reference sequence). The CDR3 consists of 14 residues. CDR3 residues: CATSRARGVGEQFF. CDR3 nucleotide sequence: TGTGCCACCAGCAGAGCCAGGGGGGTTGGAGAGCAGTTCTTC.

The rearrangement uses TRBV28 and TRBJ2-1; the match to TRBD2 covers 14 bases. Looked up from germline, CDR1 is MDHEN and CDR2 is SYDVKM. With V trimmed by 3 bases and J by 0 bases, 1 base remained unmatched. The CDR3 loop spans 17 amino acids. The CDR3 DNA follows: TGTGCCAGCAGTTTGGGGACTAGCGGGAGCTCCTACAATGAGCAGTTCTTC. Its protein product is CASSLGTSGSSYNEQFF.

The chain uses TRBV25-1 and TRBJ2-6; D call uncertain. Germline CDR1 is MGHDK and CDR2 is SYGVNS. Trimming left V 3 bases short and J 1 base short, with 10 bases between. The CDR3 has 16 amino acids. In DNA form, the CDR3 reads TGTGCCAGCAGTGACTTTACTACTTCTGGGGCCAACGTCCTGACTTTC. It translates to CASSDFTTSGANVLTF.

The chain recombines TRBV15 with TRBJ2-5; TRBD2 matches at 8 bases. Gene TRBJ2-7 matches the end of the DNA better, so the J call may be wrong. Germline V CDR1 and CDR2: LNHNV, YYDKDF (reference sequence). This CDR3 comprises 14 residues. The CDR3 nucleotides are TGTGCCACCAGCAGGGGACGGGAGGGCTACGAGCAGTACTTC. Residues: CATSRGREGYEQYF.

The J gene is TRBJ1-1, the V gene TRBV2; TRBD1 agrees at 10 bases. Germline CDR1 SNHLY, CDR2 FYNNEI. V lost 11 bases and J lost 10; bases outside the gene matches: 16. This CDR3 is 14 amino acids long. CDR3 in DNA: TGTGCCCGCCAGGGACAGGGGAAGGGTCTAGGAGCTTTCTTT. Encoded protein: CARQGQGKGLGAFF.

The V and J genes are TRBV5-8 and TRBJ1-1; D might be TRBD1 (5 bases). Germline V gene data show CDR1 as SGHTS and CDR2 as YDEGEE. This CDR3 has 14 amino acids. V gave up 7 bases and J gave up 1 base, with 14 bases separating them. For the CDR3, the DNA is TGTGCCAGCGGTCAGGGTTCGAGGAACACTGAAGCTTTCTTT. Translated, it gives CASGQGSRNTEAFF.